Below are 21 T cell receptor beta chains sequenced from a single sample in a study of shared clonotypes between healthy human individuals. Clones were read by immunoSEQ multiplex PCR, and TCRdb kept only the in-frame ones, dropping some. This table has 2 million to 2.5 million clones, almost 96% appearing once. The specimen was naive CD4+ T cells sorted from blood. As to subset: CD45RA+ positively selected. All receptors come from a young man in good health.

This chain connects TRBV5-1 to TRBJ1-2; a weak D match, TRBD1 (5 bases). Trimming took 0 bases from V and 1 from J, leaving 13 bases between them. From germline, CDR1 is SGHRS and CDR2 YFSETQ. This CDR3 region has 16 residues. The CDR3 DNA sequence: TGCGCCAGCAGCTTGGAAGGGGTAATGAGTAACTATGGCTACACCTTC. Its translation: CASSLEGVMSNYGYTF.

This clone occurred once. The CDR3 region is CASSLGGLGELFF. The CDR3 nucleotides read TGTGCCAGCAGCTTAGGAGGACTCGGGGAGCTGTTTTTT. V gene TRBV11-3 combines with J gene TRBJ2-2, with a weak D call TRBD2 (5 bases). In germline, CDR1 is SGHNT, CDR2 YENEEA. Trimming shortened V by 1 base and J by 7 bases, and 7 bases separated the two germline ends. CDR3 size: 13 residues.

The rearrangement uses TRBV6-1 and TRBJ2-7; 7 bases agree with TRBD1. V shed 7 bases, J shed 0 bases, and the junction held 9 bases outside the gene matches. Germline assignment: CDR1 MNHNS and CDR2 SASEGT. The CDR3 loop spans 15 amino acids. The CDR3 spells CASNRDSLSSYEQYF. CDR3 DNA: TGTGCCAGCAATAGGGACAGCCTGAGCTCCTACGAGCAGTACTTC.

The gene calls are TRBV18 and TRBJ1-5; D is undetermined. The CDR3 consists of 14 residues. Germline values: CDR1 KGHSH, CDR2 LQKENI. The V gene lost 4 bases and the J gene lost 5 bases, with 12 bases spanning the gap. The CDR3 DNA reads TGTGCCAGCTCACACGGTGGGGAACATCAGCCCCAGCATTTT. It specifies CASSHGGEHQPQHF.

The chain links TRBV5-6 to TRBJ1-4, with D possibly matching TRBD1 (6 bases). The V gene's germline CDR1 is SGHDT and CDR2 YYEEEE. The CDR3 runs to 18 residues. The V end was cut by 0 bases, the J end by 3 bases, with 18 bases between. The DNA of the CDR3 is TGTGCCAGCAGCTTGGAGCCAGGGGTGGTTTTGTCTAATGAAAAACTGTTTTTT. Amino acids: CASSLEPGVVLSNEKLFF.

This chain uses TRBV28 with TRBJ1-5; a weak D match, TRBD1 (5 bases). The CDR3 length is 16 residues. The V gene's germline CDR1 is MDHEN and CDR2 SYDVKM. Trimming cost V 2 bases and J 0 bases, with 11 bases left between them. The CDR3 spells CASSLQGRGSNQPQHF. The CDR3 DNA is TGTGCCAGCAGTTTACAGGGTCGGGGTAGCAATCAGCCCCAGCATTTT.

The chain's CDR3 is CASSAGTVAKNIQYF. The CDR3 DNA is TGTGCCAGCAGCGCCGGGACTGTAGCCAAAAACATTCAGTACTTC. The chain carries TRBV9 and TRBJ2-4, with D maybe TRBD2 (6 bases). Germline loops: CDR1 SGDLS, CDR2 YYNGEE. The CDR3 is made up of 15 amino acids. Trimming stripped 3 bases from V and 0 bases from J, with 10 bases between.

V is TRBV7-9 and J is TRBJ1-5, with a weak D call TRBD1 (5 bases). V gave up 5 bases and J gave up 6 bases, with 20 bases separating them. The CDR3 consists of 16 residues. Germline CDR1 SEHNR, CDR2 FQNEAQ (reference sequence). CDR3 nucleotide sequence: TGTGCCAGCAGCCCCGGCGGGGGGATGACCTCTCAGCCCCAGCATTTT. This sequence encodes CASSPGGGMTSQPQHF.

The J gene is TRBJ2-7, the V gene TRBV6-5; D may be TRBD2 (5 bases). Germline CDR1 reads MNHEY; CDR2 reads SVGAGI. Trimming removed 7 bases from V and 6 bases from J, with 16 bases in between. This CDR3 region has 13 residues. CDR3 sequence reads: CASNRGGAGEQYF. The CDR3 DNA is TGTGCCAGCAACCGAGGAGGCGCGGGCGAGCAGTACTTC.

This clone was seen only a few times. J is TRBJ2-5 and V is TRBV4-1; TRBD2 matches 9 bases. Germline CDR1 reads MGHRA; CDR2 reads YSYEKL. V shed 0 bases and J 5 bases; nucleotides not matched to a gene: 13. This CDR3 comprises 18 residues. CDR3 loop: CASSQDSTSGSRGETQYF. CDR3 DNA: TGCGCCAGCAGCCAAGATTCGACTAGCGGATCCCGGGGGGAGACCCAGTACTTC.

CDR3 loop: CAWSWVGNEQYF. The CDR3, as DNA: TGTGCCTGGAGTTGGGTGGGCAACGAGCAGTACTTC. The genes are TRBV30 and TRBJ2-7; no firm D call. The CDR3 totals 12 residues. Germline values: CDR1 GTSNPN, CDR2 SVGIG (reference sequence). Trimming shortened V by 2 bases and J by 5 bases, and 10 bases separated the two germline ends.

The chain carries TRBV4-1 and TRBJ1-1; no clear D gene. The CDR3 consists of 16 residues. CDR1 is MGHRA and CDR2 is YSYEKL in the germline V gene. V was cut by 4 bases and J by 0 bases, with 15 bases left in between. The CDR3 protein is CASSRLGGHMNTEAFF. In nucleotides, the CDR3 is TGCGCCAGCAGCCGCTTAGGAGGCCACATGAACACTGAAGCTTTCTTT.

This clone appeared once. The CDR3 DNA sequence: TGTGCCAGCAGTTACTGGCAGGAATACGAGACCCAGTACTTC. It encodes CASSYWQEYETQYF. V gene TRBV6-5 combines with J gene TRBJ2-5, with D hard to call. CDR1 is MNHEY, CDR2 SVGAGI, per germline. The CDR3 covers 14 residues. The ends were cut back, 1 base at V and 5 bases at J, with 11 bases in the middle.

The chain carries TRBV6-4 and TRBJ1-2, with 7 bases aligning to TRBD1. Germline V gives CDR1 MRHNA, CDR2 SNTAGT. This CDR3 is built from 13 residues. After removal of 10 bases from V and 6 bases from J, the junction contained 11 bases not matched to a gene. The chain's CDR3 is CATLTTGLNGYTF. CDR3 in DNA: TGTGCCACCCTAACGACAGGGCTGAATGGCTACACCTTC.

This chain connects TRBV2 to TRBJ2-3; D is possibly TRBD1 or TRBD2 (5 bases each). Germline V gene data show CDR1 as SNHLY and CDR2 as FYNNEI. The CDR3 covers 14 residues. V was cut by 3 bases and J by 6 bases, with 13 bases left in between. The CDR3 here is CASSDWQGVDTQYF. The DNA of the CDR3 is TGTGCCAGCAGTGATTGGCAGGGAGTTGATACGCAGTATTTT.

The chain uses TRBV27 and TRBJ2-1, with unresolved D. V shed 4 bases and J shed 8 bases, with 15 bases lying between them. Germline assignment: CDR1 MNHEY and CDR2 SMNVEV (reference sequence). CDR3 size: 14 residues. The chain's CDR3 is CASSSSSFNDEQFF. The CDR3 nucleotides are TGTGCCAGCAGTTCCTCCTCCTTTAATGATGAGCAGTTCTTC.

This rearrangement joins TRBV6-5 to TRBJ2-7; 8 bases are shared with TRBD1. This CDR3 spans 16 amino acids. From germline, CDR1 is MNHEY and CDR2 SVGAGI. With V trimmed by 0 bases and J by 5 bases, 9 bases remained unmatched. CDR3 protein: CASSYSGQDGHHEQYF. CDR3 DNA sequence: TGTGCCAGCAGTTACTCGGGACAGGATGGACACCACGAGCAGTACTTC.

This clone occurred once. Other nucleotide sequences in the sample specify the same CDR3. The CDR3 nucleotides read TGTGCCAGCAGTCCTCCGGGGGGCCCGCAAGAGACCCAGTACTTC. Translated: CASSPPGGPQETQYF. This chain uses TRBV28 with TRBJ2-5, with D maybe TRBD2 (7 bases). Trimming left V 5 bases short and J 2 bases short, with 15 bases between. The CDR3 runs 15 residues. From germline, CDR1 is MDHEN and CDR2 SYDVKM.

Details on this clone: Other DNA sequences in this sample translate to the same CDR3. The V call is TRBV9, the J call TRBJ2-1; D might be TRBD2 (5 bases). CDR3 length equals 16 residues. CDR1 and CDR2 (germline): SGDLS, YYNGEE. Trimming stripped 0 bases from V and 2 bases from J, with 12 bases between. CDR3 DNA: TGTGCCAGCAGCGTAGTGGCATCGGGGACCTACAATGAGCAGTTCTTC. As protein: CASSVVASGTYNEQFF. The variable domain in full, with the rest retrieved from reference TRBV9 and TRBJ2-1, is DSGVTQTPKHLITATGQRVTLRCSPRSGDLSVYWYQQSLDQGLQFLIQYYNGEERAKGNILERFSAQQFPDLHSELNLSSLELGDSALYFCASSVVASGTYNEQFFGPGTRLTVL.

This clone has only one observation. This chain connects TRBV6-5 to TRBJ1-6; tentative D call: TRBD1 (5 bases). The CDR3 is 15 residues long. The V gene's germline CDR1 is MNHEY and CDR2 SVGAGI. V was shortened by 7 bases and J by 7 bases, with 17 bases between the two germline ends. The CDR3 bases are TGTGCCAGCACCAAAAGAGCAGGGCGGAATTCACCCCTCCACTTT. Its translation: CASTKRAGRNSPLHF.

The chain uses TRBV4-1 and TRBJ2-5; possibly TRBD1 or TRBD2 for D (5 bases each). Between the trimmed V and J ends, which lost 4 bases and 1 base, there was a span of 13 bases. The CDR3 covers 15 residues. From germline, CDR1 is MGHRA and CDR2 YSYEKL. In nucleotides, the CDR3 is TGCGCCAGCAGCCCGATGGGACGGCTCCAAGAGACCCAGTACTTC. Translated: CASSPMGRLQETQYF.